The rows below give T cell receptor beta chains drawn from one sample of a study of T cell responses to AZD1222 COVID-19 vaccine. This table comes from immunoSEQ multiplex PCR, and its TCRdb copy is limited to in-frame clones, with some not included. The table lists approximately 99,000 clones, approximately 90% of them singletons. Sequenced material: peripheral blood, taken on day 0 of AZD1222 vaccination. All receptors derive from an adult in good health. CDR3s leave out the opening cysteine and the closing phenylalanine or tryptophan. The order of the fields is J gene, V gene, CDR3 protein.

J gene: TRBJ1-5
V gene: TRBV21-1
CDR3 protein: ASSEKGTGAPQH

J gene: TRBJ1-4
V gene: TRBV3-1/TRBV3-2
CDR3 protein: ASSQVGQFNEKLF

J gene: TRBJ2-3
V gene: TRBV4-3
CDR3 protein: ASSQDRPSGIHTDTQY

J gene: TRBJ2-7
V gene: TRBV25-1
CDR3 protein: ASSERDRVTYEQY

J gene: TRBJ1-2
V gene: TRBV7-2
CDR3 protein: ASSLVAGLGYGYT

J gene: TRBJ1-1
V gene: TRBV5-4
CDR3 protein: ASSLEGSLVAF

J gene: TRBJ1-4
V gene: TRBV4-1
CDR3 protein: ASTLSETGNEKLF

J gene: TRBJ1-4
V gene: TRBV7-9
CDR3 protein: ASSANRGPNEKLF

J gene: TRBJ2-3
V gene: TRBV24-1
CDR3 protein: ATSVGSTDTQY

J gene: TRBJ1-2
V gene: TRBV7-2
CDR3 protein: ASSLLGQVAGYT

J gene: TRBJ2-3
V gene: TRBV6-4
CDR3 protein: ASSAVGDSDTQY

J gene: TRBJ1-1
V gene: TRBV11-2
CDR3 protein: ASSSSDRKNTEAF